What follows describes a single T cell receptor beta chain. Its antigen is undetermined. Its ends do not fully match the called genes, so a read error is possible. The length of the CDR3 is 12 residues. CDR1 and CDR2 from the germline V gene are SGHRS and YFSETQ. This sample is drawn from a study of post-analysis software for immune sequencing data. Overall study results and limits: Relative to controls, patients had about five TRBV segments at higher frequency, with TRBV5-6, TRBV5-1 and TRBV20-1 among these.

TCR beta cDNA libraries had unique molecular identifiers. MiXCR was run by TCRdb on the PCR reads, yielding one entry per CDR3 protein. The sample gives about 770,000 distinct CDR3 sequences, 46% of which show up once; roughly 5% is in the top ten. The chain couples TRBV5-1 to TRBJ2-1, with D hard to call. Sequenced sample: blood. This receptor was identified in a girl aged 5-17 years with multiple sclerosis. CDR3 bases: TGCGCCAGCAGCCCCTCCCACAATGAGCAGTTCTTC. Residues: CASSPSHNEQFF.